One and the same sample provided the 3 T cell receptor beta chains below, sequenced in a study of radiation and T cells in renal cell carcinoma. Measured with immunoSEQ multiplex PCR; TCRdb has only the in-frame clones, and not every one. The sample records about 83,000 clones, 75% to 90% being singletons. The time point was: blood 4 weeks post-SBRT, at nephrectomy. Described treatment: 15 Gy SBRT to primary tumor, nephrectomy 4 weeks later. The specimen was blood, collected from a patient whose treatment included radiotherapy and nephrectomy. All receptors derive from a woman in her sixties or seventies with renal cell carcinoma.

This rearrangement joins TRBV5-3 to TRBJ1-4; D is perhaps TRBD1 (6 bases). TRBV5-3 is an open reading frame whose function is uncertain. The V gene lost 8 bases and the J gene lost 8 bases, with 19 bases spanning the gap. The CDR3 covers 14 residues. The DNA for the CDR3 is TGTGCCAGCAGGGGTTATGGGGACGGCGAAAAACTGTTTTTT. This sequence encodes CASRGYGDGEKLFF.

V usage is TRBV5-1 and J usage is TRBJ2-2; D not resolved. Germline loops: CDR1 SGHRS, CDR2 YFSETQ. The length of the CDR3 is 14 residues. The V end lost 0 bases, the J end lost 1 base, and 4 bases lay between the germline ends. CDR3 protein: CASSLVGNTGELFF. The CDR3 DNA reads TGCGCCAGCAGCTTGGTAGGGAACACCGGGGAGCTGTTTTTT.

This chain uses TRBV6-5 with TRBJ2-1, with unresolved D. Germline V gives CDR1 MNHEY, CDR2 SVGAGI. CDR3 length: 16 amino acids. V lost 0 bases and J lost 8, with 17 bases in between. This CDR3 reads CASSYSDAPRSDEQFF. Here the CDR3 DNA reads TGTGCCAGCAGTTACTCGGACGCCCCTAGGAGCGATGAGCAGTTCTTC.